What follows is one T cell receptor (beta chain) and its context. This clone was observed a few times. No antigen is known for it. No quality values exist for individual bases; no much larger clone is one base distant. CDR1 and CDR2, looked up from the germline V gene (reference sequence), are LNHDA and SQIVND. V loses 2 bases of germline sequence and J loses 5 bases, and the interval between the two ends is 6 bases. Including the terminal cysteine and phenylalanine, the CDR3 comprises 12 residues. The entry retains the CDR3 DNA only, 36 bases that are in frame from base 1. This sample was taken from a study of identifying expanded T cells in peripheral blood (dated by TCRdb to the late 2010s). The study in broad terms: Technical replicates were generated by sequencing separate aliquots of the same genomic DNA pool, and four replicates were compared pairwise.

The immunoSEQ Assay, which relies on bias-controlled multiplex PCR amplification of genomic DNA, was used to profile TCRbeta CDR3 regions. The authors' analysis ran thus. To quantify the absolute abundance of each unique TCRbeta CDR3 region, the sequences were collapsed and filtered. Two models were used to test differential abundance: a binomial model (Fisher-equivalent) and a beta-binomial model that adds time-dependent variance fitted from healthy donors. Clones with fewer than 5 combined templates were excluded, and clones with Benjamini-Hochberg FDR below 0.01 were called differentially abundant. Beta-binomial variance was modeled as a function of total template count across the two samples using the form v = (b*log(k)+a)^2. Not all clones reach the TCRdb copy of this immuneACCESS table, which keeps in-frame sequences only. Checked studies attribute under half of the gap to unresolved V genes and leave the rest unexplained. V and J calls and clone size are copied from that table; D and trimming were computed from the DNA. The sample table lists some 80,000 clones, about 90% of them with a count of one. The ten largest clones add up to 7.3% of the sample.

During the collection period, no immune events, such as infections, were documented for the healthy donors. To calibrate time-dependent variance in a beta-binomial model of T-cell clone differential abundance, blood repertoires from healthy donors were used as a training cohort. The training cohort comprised roughly ten healthy donors, 3 female and 7 male. An age range of about 25 to 64 years, with an average of 43 years, was recorded for the donors. Obtained from a commercial supplier, whole blood was collected from each healthy donor at three time points set about 2 weeks apart. Genomic DNA was extracted from unsorted whole blood for immunosequencing. Study-wide conclusions, independent of this receptor: In all healthy donors, the variance in clone template counts between samples taken two weeks apart rose significantly as total template count increased. Between technical replicates the binomial model flagged approximately 1.3 differentially abundant clones, whereas over roughly 2 weeks the binomial model flagged about 15 and over about four weeks roughly 20. Both the number of clones called differentially abundant and the false-positive rate were significantly reduced by the beta-binomial model across all healthy-donor time intervals. The authors expected that over much longer intervals, such as months to years, biological variance in healthy repertoires might increase even further.

The TCR sequence derives from a person aged 18-69 years in good health. Here the chain combines TRBV19 and TRBJ1-1; TRBD1 could be the D gene, as 5 bases match. The sample was blood. The CDR3 sequence is CASSIRGTEAFF. The nucleotide sequence reads as follows: TGTGCCAGTAGTATAAGGGGAACTGAAGCTTTCTTT.